The present T cell receptor (beta chain) was sequenced within a study of shared clonotypes between healthy human individuals (dated by TCRdb to the early 2020s). In terms of the full investigation: A few men and two women, aged 18 to 49 years, made up the cohort. For each donor, three plates each were used for CD4 naive and CD4 memory, two plates were used for CD8 naive, and one plate was used for CD8 memory. To estimate repertoire size and how much clonotypes are shared between individuals, the study performed deep sequencing of blood TCR repertoires from roughly five healthy adults. To increase sequencing depth and limit assay-specific biases, TCR repertoire library preparation and sequencing were carried out by different laboratories using diverse techniques. Each donor's leukapheresis produced roughly between roughly 0.85 and 9 billion PBMCs. Study-level results and caveats: Higher generation probabilities were observed for clonotypes shared by all four sorted-subset donors than for non-shared clonotypes. Based on pairwise subsampling, the degree of clonotype sharing among donors was expected to be affected by sequencing depth. The genetic and exposure-history diversity represented was limited by the small number of donors. Naive subsets generally had larger estimated clonotype richness than memory subsets did. Sampling was restricted to blood, and TCR repertoires in tissue are likely to differ from TCR repertoires in blood. Across four donors, roughly 5.1% of naive CD4, approximately 4% of naive CD8, roughly 2.2% of memory CD4, and approximately 0.4% of memory CD8 clonotypes were shared. Rarefaction of sorted-subset datasets indicated incomplete sequencing despite the large sequencing depth.

From cysteine to phenylalanine, the CDR3 is 15 amino acids long. The sequence is cut down to CDR3 DNA, 45 bases in frame from base 1. V loses 0 bases, J loses 0 bases, and the germline ends lie 7 bases apart. CDR1 and CDR2 (SGHRS, YFSETQ) derive from the germline V gene. The donors were healthy, HIV-negative adults who had no recently reported acute infections or vaccinations. Only Caucasian adults living in Nashville, Tennessee, USA were represented among the donors. CD4+ T cells were enriched by magnetic negative selection, after which naive cells were positively selected on CD45RA and the negative fraction was taken as the memory subset. After blood collection by leukapheresis, PBMCs were isolated using Ficoll-Histopaque density gradient centrifugation and then cryopreserved in the vapor phase of liquid nitrogen. Analytical flow cytometry was used to check the purity and quantity of every magnetically sorted T cell population. Genomic DNA was isolated from every sorted fraction and measured by UV absorbance on a Nanodrop 2000c.

TCR CDR3 regions were amplified from genomic DNA by multiplex PCR using the deep immunoSEQ assay. Extracted genomic DNA from each cell subset was spread evenly across all wells of several immunoSEQ 96-well plates, with each plate serving as a replicate. For sorted subsets, each replicate PCR was loaded with 200 ng genomic DNA, equivalent to 30,000 or so T cell genomes. The purified libraries were quantified using a Qubit 3.0 fluorometer, sized with a Bioanalyzer 2100, and then quantified again using the KAPA Library Quantification kit. Every immunoSEQ 96-well plate was sequenced on a separate single-read 150-cycle Illumina NextSeq 550 flow cell. The published analysis was carried out like this. Because only junctional sequences without quality scores were contained in the immunoSEQ output, filtering matching that applied to full-length reads could not be performed. To assign V/J genes and CDR3, sequences were annotated using PyIR, a Python wrapper for IgBLAST v1.9, with IMGT germline references. Any read was removed if the V/J assignment was weak (E-value above 1e-6), the CDR3 was missing, or the read contained stop codons, out-of-frame junctions, or ambiguous translated residues. V3J clonotypes were defined as sequences sharing the same inferred V gene, J gene, and CDR3 amino acid sequence. To compute the percentage overlap between repertoires, the number of shared unique clonotypes was divided by the size of the smaller repertoire. Richness of each repertoire was evaluated using RTK rarefaction, the Chao1 estimator, and Recon v2.1 estimates of unobserved clonotypes. Generation probabilities for all TCRbeta clonotypes obtained by the gDNA method from several donors were computed using OLGA. What TCRdb holds here is the immuneACCESS table cut down to in-frame rearrangements. Part of the clones is not present; checked against another copy, under half of the missing clones reflect an unresolved V gene, and the others are unexplained. V and J calls and clone size are those listed in that table; D and trimming were worked out from the DNA. The sample table shows around 700,000 clones, and about 80% are seen once. The top ten clonotypes cover under 2% of the sample.

In the case of this clone: Its antigen remains undetermined. No base qualities exist here, and no much larger clone lies one base off it.

The chain uses TRBV5-1 and TRBJ1-5; the D gene cannot be named for sure. The TCR originated in a woman in her twenties or thirties in good health. Input material: memory CD4+ T cells sorted from blood. Taken with the paper, the label for cell subset or site translates to: CD45RA-negative fraction. CDR3 loop: CASSLASGSNQPQHF. The DNA reads as follows: TGCGCCAGCAGCTTGGCCAGCGGTAGCAATCAGCCCCAGCATTTT.